One and the same sample provided the 26 T cell receptor beta chains below, sequenced in a study of cytomegalovirus exposure and HLA in healthy donors. In the PCR, 60 Vbeta and 13 Jbeta primers were used. Using immunoSEQ multiplex PCR, the repertoire was profiled, and TCRdb retains in-frame clones only, with some absent. The repertoire holds some 190,000 clones, with 76% as singletons. Sequencing used PBMCs. The receptors originated from a man aged 18 to 29 in good health and CMV-seronegative.

This clone was counted only a few times. J is TRBJ1-5 and V is TRBV7-9; D ambiguous. Germline V gene sequence: CDR1 SEHNR, CDR2 FQNEAQ (reference sequence). Trimming removed 4 bases at V and 9 bases at J, with 10 bases between. The CDR3 is 12 amino acids. This CDR3 is CASSSGTGPQHF. The CDR3 coding sequence is TGTGCCAGCAGCTCCGGTACCGGGCCCCAGCATTTT. Drawing the rest from reference TRBV7-9 and TRBJ1-5, the complete variable domain is DTGVSQNPRHKITKRGQNVTFRCDPISEHNRLYWYRQTLGQGPEFLTYFQNEAQLEKSRLLSDRFSAERPKGSFSTLEIQRTEQGDSAMYLCASSSGTGPQHFGDGTRLSIL.

Regarding this clone: This is likely a read error, given that the CDR3 carries no conserved phenylalanine or tryptophan at its end. It is unclear where the CDR3 begins or ends on the DNA, so no DNA is shown, and the CDR3 is as TCRdb lists it. The genes are TRBV2 and TRBJ1-2; the table's D gene call, TRBD1, was not cross checked with the DNA. The length of the CDR3 is 12 amino acids, counting both ends. CDR1 is SNHLY, CDR2 FYNNEI, per germline. The CDR3 loop is CASSEARTGVEL.

The V call is TRBV29-1, the J call TRBJ1-2, with no clear D. This CDR3 comprises 14 residues. Between the trimmed V and J ends, which lost 2 bases and 4 bases, there was a span of 14 bases. The V gene's germline CDR1 is SQVTM and CDR2 ANQGSEA. CDR3 sequence: CSVEPGDTSYGYTF. Written as DNA, the CDR3 is TGCAGCGTTGAACCGGGAGATACCTCCTATGGCTACACCTTC.

The chain combines TRBV2 with TRBJ2-4, with no clear D. Trimming stripped 3 bases from V and 0 bases from J, with 3 bases between. The germline V gene encodes CDR1 SNHLY and CDR2 FYNNEI. CDR3 length equals 13 residues. CDR3 sequence (DNA): TGTGCCAGCAGTGACCGAGCCAAAAACATTCAGTACTTC. Translation gives CASSDRAKNIQYF.

The chain recombines TRBV15 with TRBJ1-1, with D hard to call. CDR3 length equals 16 residues. Germline loops: CDR1 LNHNV, CDR2 YYDKDF (reference sequence). Trimming cost V 1 base and J 5 bases, with 17 bases left between them. CDR3 amino acids: CATSRGPRSGGTEAFF. CDR3 bases: TGTGCCACCAGCAGAGGCCCCCGCTCGGGAGGGACTGAAGCTTTCTTT.

V is TRBV2 and J is TRBJ1-1; D unresolved. V shed 4 bases and J shed 1 base, with 10 bases lying between them. CDR3 length: 14 amino acids. Germline V CDR1 and CDR2: SNHLY, FYNNEI. DNA for the CDR3: TGTGCCAGCAGTGGTTTCGAGGGGAACACTGAAGCTTTCTTT. It is translated as CASSGFEGNTEAFF.

The CDR3 sequence is CASSRQGPHEKLFF. The CDR3 nucleotides are TGTGCCAGCAGCCGACAGGGCCCCCATGAAAAACTGTTTTTT. This chain uses TRBV27 with TRBJ1-4; 7 bases are a match to TRBD1. From germline, CDR1 is MNHEY and CDR2 SMNVEV (reference sequence). J lost 6 bases, V lost 6 bases, and 7 bases had no gene match. The CDR3 has 14 residues.

The genes are TRBV14 and TRBJ1-4; D is perhaps TRBD1 (5 bases). CDR1 and CDR2 from the germline V gene are SGHDN and FVKESK. V lost 5 bases to trimming and J lost 2 bases, with 12 bases between them. The CDR3 loop spans 15 amino acids. This CDR3 is CASSFRAGTNEKLFF. The CDR3 DNA is TGTGCCAGCAGCTTCCGAGCAGGGACTAATGAAAAACTGTTTTTT.

This clone was detected a few times. The chain links TRBV11-2 to TRBJ2-2; 13 bases line up with TRBD2. Trimming cost V 6 bases and J 7 bases; bases outside gene matches: 5. CDR3 length: 15 residues. Per germline, CDR1 SGHAT and CDR2 FQNNGV. CDR3 amino acids: CASRLAGGQGGELFF. CDR3 bases: TGTGCCAGCAGACTAGCGGGGGGGCAAGGCGGGGAGCTGTTTTTT.

The chain has TRBV2 and TRBJ2-1, with D possibly TRBD2 on 5 matching bases. V was clipped by 9 bases and J by 0 bases, with 9 bases between them. Germline values: CDR1 SNHLY, CDR2 FYNNEI. The CDR3 covers 13 residues. CDR3 protein: CARSRGSYNEQFF. DNA of the CDR3: TGTGCCAGGTCCCGGGGCTCCTACAATGAGCAGTTCTTC.

In its sample, this clone was seen a few times. The genes are TRBV28 and TRBJ1-2; D is ambiguous. Germline CDR1 and CDR2: MDHEN and SYDVKM. V shed 5 bases and J shed 0 bases, with 16 bases lying between them. The CDR3 has 16 residues. In nucleotides, the CDR3 is TGTGCCAGCAGTCCGAGTCTAGGTGCAGCTAACTATGGCTACACCTTC. Its protein is CASSPSLGAANYGYTF.

This chain connects TRBV2 to TRBJ2-3; no clear D. Germline V gene lookup returns CDR1 SNHLY and CDR2 FYNNEI. V was shortened by 3 bases and J by 2 bases, with 9 bases between the two germline ends. This CDR3 region has 14 residues. The CDR3 spells CASSDLINTDTQYF. The CDR3, as DNA: TGTGCCAGCAGTGACCTTATAAACACAGATACGCAGTATTTT.

The chain carries TRBV19 and TRBJ1-6; 9 bases line up with TRBD1. This CDR3 is built from 16 residues. The V segment lost 2 bases and the J segment 6 bases; nucleotides outside the gene matches: 5. Germline values: CDR1 LNHDA, CDR2 SQIVND (reference sequence). The CDR3 spells CASSISGTGPNSPLHF. CDR3 DNA sequence: TGTGCCAGTAGTATATCCGGGACAGGGCCTAATTCACCCCTCCACTTT.

This clone was observed a handful of times. The V and J genes are TRBV7-3 and TRBJ2-4; D possibly corresponds to TRBD2 (6 bases). V lost 5 bases and J 0 bases, leaving 8 bases between the germline ends. Germline values: CDR1 SGHTA, CDR2 FQGTGA. This CDR3 has 14 amino acids. In DNA, the CDR3 is TGTGCCAGCAGCCCAGCGGGAGCCAAAAACATTCAGTACTTC. This translates into CASSPAGAKNIQYF.

This clone was observed a single time. This chain links TRBV27 with TRBJ2-1; TRBD2 matches at 9 bases. The CDR3 totals 17 residues. Germline V gene lookup returns CDR1 MNHEY and CDR2 SMNVEV (reference sequence). The J segment lost 0 bases and the V segment lost 1 base, leaving 4 bases of the junction unmatched. CDR3 in amino acids: CASSLYASGVSYNEQFF. The CDR3 DNA reads TGTGCCAGCAGTTTATACGCTAGCGGGGTCTCCTACAATGAGCAGTTCTTC.

V usage is TRBV6-6 and J usage is TRBJ2-7; TRBD2 matches at 11 bases. The CDR3 contains 15 residues. V shed 5 bases and J 3 bases; nucleotides not matched to a gene: 6. Germline lookup yields CDR1 MNHNY and CDR2 SVGAGI (reference sequence). Here the CDR3 reads CASSQLAGGDYEQYF. The CDR3 coding sequence is TGTGCCAGCAGTCAGCTAGCGGGAGGTGACTACGAGCAGTACTTC.

V is TRBV6-5 and J is TRBJ2-7; 7 bases map to TRBD1. V lost 6 bases, J lost 9 bases, and 17 bases stayed unmatched. Germline V CDR1 and CDR2: MNHEY, SVGAGI. The CDR3 sequence is 15 residues long. CDR3 loop: CASRPSRDSVLGQYF. CDR3 nucleotide sequence: TGTGCCAGCAGGCCCTCCCGGGACAGCGTCCTTGGGCAGTACTTC.

This rearrangement joins TRBV6-5 to TRBJ1-1; tentative D call: TRBD1 (5 bases). Trimming pared 2 bases from V and 6 bases from J, leaving 16 bases between. The CDR3 consists of 15 residues. Germline assignment: CDR1 MNHEY and CDR2 SVGAGI. The CDR3 loop is CASSYGYRLSPEAFF. Written as DNA, the CDR3 is TGTGCCAGCAGTTACGGCTACAGGTTGTCCCCTGAAGCTTTCTTT.

V and J are TRBV5-1 and TRBJ2-3, with TRBD2 identical over 14 bases. Trimming took 6 bases from V and 2 from J; bases not matched to a gene: 14. CDR1 is SGHRS, CDR2 YFSETQ, per germline. The CDR3 has 19 amino acids. This CDR3 is CASTPLGRLAGGYTDTQYF. The CDR3 nucleotides are TGCGCCAGCACTCCCCTTGGGCGACTAGCGGGGGGGTACACAGATACGCAGTATTTT.

This clone was seen a few times. CDR3 region: CASSPGGANYGYTF. The CDR3 nucleotides are TGCGCCAGCAGCCCCGGTGGGGCAAACTATGGCTACACCTTC. The rearrangement links TRBV5-1 to TRBJ1-2; a possible D gene is TRBD1 (5 bases). This CDR3 contains 14 residues. CDR1 is SGHRS, CDR2 YFSETQ, per germline. V shed 4 bases and J shed 2 bases, with 12 bases lying between them. Supplemented by reference TRBV5-1 and TRBJ1-2, the full variable domain reads KAGVTQTPRYLIKTRGQQVTLSCSPISGHRSVSWYQQTPGQGLQFLFEYFSETQRNKGNFPGRFSGRQFSNSRSEMNVSTLELGDSALYLCASSPGGANYGYTFGSGTRLTVV.

As to this clone: A read error may produce the germline difference seen at one junction end. The chain has TRBV7-9 and TRBJ2-1; 13 nucleotides agree with TRBD2. The CDR3 contains 17 residues. Germline values: CDR1 SEHNR, CDR2 FQNEAQ (reference sequence). The CDR3 DNA is TGTTCCAGCAAACTAGCGGGGGGGCCGGGGCACGACAATGAGCAGTTCTTC. Its protein is CSSKLAGGPGHDNEQFF.

This rearrangement joins TRBV6-6 to TRBJ1-5; TRBD1 might be the D (5 bases). This CDR3 is 15 amino acids long. CDR1 and CDR2 (germline): MNHNY, SVGAGI (reference sequence). V dropped 5 bases and J dropped 0 bases, with 11 bases sitting between them. The CDR3 protein is CASSPPGDSNQPQHF. The CDR3 DNA follows: TGTGCCAGCAGTCCTCCGGGGGATAGCAATCAGCCCCAGCATTTT.

This clone was detected a few times. Within the sample, other DNA sequences also encode this same CDR3. The V and J genes are TRBV27 and TRBJ1-1, with D perhaps matching TRBD1 (5 bases). The germline V gene encodes CDR1 MNHEY and CDR2 SMNVEV (reference sequence). This CDR3 is 14 amino acids long. Trimming pared 5 bases from V and 1 base from J, leaving 11 bases between. Here the CDR3 DNA reads TGTGCCAGCAGTCTCGGGGGACCGAACACTGAAGCTTTCTTT. Translating it yields CASSLGGPNTEAFF.

The V call is TRBV30, the J call TRBJ2-1; 10 positions agree with TRBD2. Germline V gives CDR1 GTSNPN, CDR2 SVGIG (reference sequence). CDR3 size: 14 residues. V lost 3 bases to trimming and J lost 9 bases; unmatched junction nucleotides: 8. The CDR3 DNA reads as TGTGCCTGGAGACTAGCGGGGCCCAGTACTGAGCAGTTCTTC. Its translation is CAWRLAGPSTEQFF.

The chain employs TRBV2 and TRBJ1-4; 8 nucleotides agree with TRBD1. This CDR3 has 14 residues. J was trimmed by 6 bases and V by 6 bases; bases with no gene match: 6. Germline assignment: CDR1 SNHLY and CDR2 FYNNEI. As DNA, the CDR3 is TGTGCCAGCAGGGTGGACAGGGTCGATGAAAAACTGTTTTTT. It translates to CASRVDRVDEKLFF.

There are a few counts of this clone. The chain joins TRBV2 to TRBJ1-4; the D gene is possibly TRBD1 (5 bases). Trimming left V 1 base short and J 7 bases short, with 10 bases between. The CDR3 is 14 residues long. Per the germline V gene, CDR1 is SNHLY and CDR2 is FYNNEI. As DNA, the CDR3 is TGTGCCAGCAGTGAAGGCAGGGAAAGTGAAAAACTGTTTTTT. Protein product: CASSEGRESEKLFF.